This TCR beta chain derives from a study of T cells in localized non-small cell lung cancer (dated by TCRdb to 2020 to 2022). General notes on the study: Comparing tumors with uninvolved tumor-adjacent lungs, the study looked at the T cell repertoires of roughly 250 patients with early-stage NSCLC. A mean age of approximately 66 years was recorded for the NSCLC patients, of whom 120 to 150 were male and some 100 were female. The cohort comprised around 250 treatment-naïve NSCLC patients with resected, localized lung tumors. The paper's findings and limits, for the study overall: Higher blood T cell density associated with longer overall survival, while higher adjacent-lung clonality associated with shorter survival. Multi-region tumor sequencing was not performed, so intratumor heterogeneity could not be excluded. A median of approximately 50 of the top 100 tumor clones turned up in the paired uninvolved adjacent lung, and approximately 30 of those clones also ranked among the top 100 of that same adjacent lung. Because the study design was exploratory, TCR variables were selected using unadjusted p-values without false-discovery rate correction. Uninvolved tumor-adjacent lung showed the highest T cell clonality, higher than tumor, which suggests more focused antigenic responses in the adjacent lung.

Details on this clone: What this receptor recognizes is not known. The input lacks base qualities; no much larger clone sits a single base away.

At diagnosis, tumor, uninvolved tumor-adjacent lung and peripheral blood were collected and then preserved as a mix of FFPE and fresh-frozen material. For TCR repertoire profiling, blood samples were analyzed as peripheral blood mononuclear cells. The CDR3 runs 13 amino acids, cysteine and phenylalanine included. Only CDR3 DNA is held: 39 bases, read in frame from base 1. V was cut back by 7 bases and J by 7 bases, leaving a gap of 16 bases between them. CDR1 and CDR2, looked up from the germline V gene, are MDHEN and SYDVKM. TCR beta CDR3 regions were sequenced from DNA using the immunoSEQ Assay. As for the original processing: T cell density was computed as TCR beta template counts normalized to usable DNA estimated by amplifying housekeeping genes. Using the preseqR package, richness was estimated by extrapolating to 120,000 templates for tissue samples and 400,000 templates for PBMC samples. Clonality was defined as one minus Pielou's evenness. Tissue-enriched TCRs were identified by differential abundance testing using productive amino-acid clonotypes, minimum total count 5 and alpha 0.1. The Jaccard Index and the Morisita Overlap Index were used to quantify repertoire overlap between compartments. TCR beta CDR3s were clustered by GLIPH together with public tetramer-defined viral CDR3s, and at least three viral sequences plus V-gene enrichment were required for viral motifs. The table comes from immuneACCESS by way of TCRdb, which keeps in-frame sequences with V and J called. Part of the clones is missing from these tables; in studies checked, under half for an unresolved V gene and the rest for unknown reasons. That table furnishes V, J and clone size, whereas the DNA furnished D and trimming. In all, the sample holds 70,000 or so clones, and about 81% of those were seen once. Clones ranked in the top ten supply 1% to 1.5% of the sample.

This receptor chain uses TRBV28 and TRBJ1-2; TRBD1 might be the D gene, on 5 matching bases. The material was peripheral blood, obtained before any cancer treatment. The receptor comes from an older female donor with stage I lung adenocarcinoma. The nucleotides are TGTGCCAGCACTTCGGGGCAGGGTACTGGCTACACCTTC. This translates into CASTSGQGTGYTF.